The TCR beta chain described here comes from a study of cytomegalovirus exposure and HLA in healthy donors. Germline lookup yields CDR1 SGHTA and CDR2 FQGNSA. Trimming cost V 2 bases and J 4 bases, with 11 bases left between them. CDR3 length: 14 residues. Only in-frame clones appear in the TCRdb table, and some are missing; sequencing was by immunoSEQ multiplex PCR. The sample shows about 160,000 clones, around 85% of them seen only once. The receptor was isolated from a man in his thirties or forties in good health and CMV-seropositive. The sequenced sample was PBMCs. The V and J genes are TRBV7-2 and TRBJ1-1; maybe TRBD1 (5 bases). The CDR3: CASSLPGGGTEAFF. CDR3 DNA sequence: TGTGCCAGCAGCTTACCCGGGGGTGGCACTGAAGCTTTCTTT.